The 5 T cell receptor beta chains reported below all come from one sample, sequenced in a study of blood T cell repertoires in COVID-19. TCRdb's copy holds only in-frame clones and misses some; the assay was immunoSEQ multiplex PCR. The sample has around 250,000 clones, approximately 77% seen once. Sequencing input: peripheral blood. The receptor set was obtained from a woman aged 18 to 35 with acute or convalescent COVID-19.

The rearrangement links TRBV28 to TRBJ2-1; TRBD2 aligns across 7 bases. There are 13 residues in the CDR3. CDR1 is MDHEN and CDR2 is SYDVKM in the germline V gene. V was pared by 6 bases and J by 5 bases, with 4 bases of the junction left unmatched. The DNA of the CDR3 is TGTGCCAGCAGCCTAGGACTAGACAATGAGCAGTTCTTC. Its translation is CASSLGLDNEQFF.

Here the CDR3 DNA reads TGTGCCAGCGGACCCAGGGACAGGGGCCTCTCTGGAAACACCATATATTTT. This gives the protein CASGPRDRGLSGNTIYF. The chain carries TRBV13 and TRBJ1-3; 10 positions match TRBD1. Germline CDR1 reads PRHDT; CDR2 reads FYEKMQ (reference sequence). V was clipped by 8 bases and J by 0 bases; unmatched bases: 10. This CDR3 spans 17 amino acids.

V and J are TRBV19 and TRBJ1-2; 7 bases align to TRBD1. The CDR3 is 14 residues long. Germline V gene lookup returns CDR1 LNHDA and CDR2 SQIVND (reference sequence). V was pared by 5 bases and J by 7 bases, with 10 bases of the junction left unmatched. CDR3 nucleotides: TGTGCCAGTAGTCCCATTGACAGGGCCTCTGGCTACACCTTC. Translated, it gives CASSPIDRASGYTF.

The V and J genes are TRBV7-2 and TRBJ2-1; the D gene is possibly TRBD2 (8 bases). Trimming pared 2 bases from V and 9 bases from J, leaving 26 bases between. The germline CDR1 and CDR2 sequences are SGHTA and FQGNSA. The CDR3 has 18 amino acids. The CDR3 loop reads CASSLRGRGTRALGEQFF. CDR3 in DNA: TGTGCCAGCAGCTTAAGGGGGCGAGGGACTAGAGCCCTCGGTGAGCAGTTCTTC.

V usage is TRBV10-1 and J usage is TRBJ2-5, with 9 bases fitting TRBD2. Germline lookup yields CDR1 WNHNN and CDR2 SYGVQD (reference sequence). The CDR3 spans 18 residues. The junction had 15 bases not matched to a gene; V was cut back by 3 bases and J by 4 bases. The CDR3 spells CASSERIAGDQRGETQYF. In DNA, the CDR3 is TGCGCCAGCAGTGAAAGGATAGCGGGAGACCAACGGGGAGAGACCCAGTACTTC.